The subject of this entry is one T cell receptor (beta chain). Its antigen is not identified. The junction departs from the called germline gene at one end, perhaps through a read error. This beta chain is off target for a library built for alpha chains, so its abundance means little. Full-length variable regions came from constant-region reverse primers plus semi-nested Nested Universal Primer A PCR. TCRdb passed the 5' RACE reads through MiXCR, listing each CDR3 protein once. In all, the sample yields some 62 distinct CDR3 sequences. Study-wide findings and caveats: Tumor-infiltrating Treg TCR alpha and beta sequences overlapped most with tumor naive CD4+ T cells, then blood naive. Larger-cohort validation covered only one TCR beta V-J rearrangement.

Treg sorting used a CD4+CD25+CD127-/low gate. Sequencing was done on a sample of tumor-infiltrating Tregs sorted from the breast tumor. This TCR derives from a female donor with breast cancer.

The CDR3 bases are TGTGCCTGGAGTAAGATTCGCTCTGTAAACACCATATATTTT. This encodes CAWSKIRSVNTIYF. The V and J genes are TRBV30 and TRBJ1-3; no clear D. The germline gives CDR1 GTSNPN, CDR2 SVGIG (reference sequence). The CDR3 length is 14 residues. The full variable domain, rest sourced from reference TRBV30 and TRBJ1-3, is SQTIHQWPATLVQPVGSPLSLECTVEGTSNPNLYWYRQAAGRGLQLLFYSVGIGQISSEVPQNLSASRPQDRQFILSSKKLLLSDSGFYLCAWSKIRSVNTIYFGEGSWLTVV.